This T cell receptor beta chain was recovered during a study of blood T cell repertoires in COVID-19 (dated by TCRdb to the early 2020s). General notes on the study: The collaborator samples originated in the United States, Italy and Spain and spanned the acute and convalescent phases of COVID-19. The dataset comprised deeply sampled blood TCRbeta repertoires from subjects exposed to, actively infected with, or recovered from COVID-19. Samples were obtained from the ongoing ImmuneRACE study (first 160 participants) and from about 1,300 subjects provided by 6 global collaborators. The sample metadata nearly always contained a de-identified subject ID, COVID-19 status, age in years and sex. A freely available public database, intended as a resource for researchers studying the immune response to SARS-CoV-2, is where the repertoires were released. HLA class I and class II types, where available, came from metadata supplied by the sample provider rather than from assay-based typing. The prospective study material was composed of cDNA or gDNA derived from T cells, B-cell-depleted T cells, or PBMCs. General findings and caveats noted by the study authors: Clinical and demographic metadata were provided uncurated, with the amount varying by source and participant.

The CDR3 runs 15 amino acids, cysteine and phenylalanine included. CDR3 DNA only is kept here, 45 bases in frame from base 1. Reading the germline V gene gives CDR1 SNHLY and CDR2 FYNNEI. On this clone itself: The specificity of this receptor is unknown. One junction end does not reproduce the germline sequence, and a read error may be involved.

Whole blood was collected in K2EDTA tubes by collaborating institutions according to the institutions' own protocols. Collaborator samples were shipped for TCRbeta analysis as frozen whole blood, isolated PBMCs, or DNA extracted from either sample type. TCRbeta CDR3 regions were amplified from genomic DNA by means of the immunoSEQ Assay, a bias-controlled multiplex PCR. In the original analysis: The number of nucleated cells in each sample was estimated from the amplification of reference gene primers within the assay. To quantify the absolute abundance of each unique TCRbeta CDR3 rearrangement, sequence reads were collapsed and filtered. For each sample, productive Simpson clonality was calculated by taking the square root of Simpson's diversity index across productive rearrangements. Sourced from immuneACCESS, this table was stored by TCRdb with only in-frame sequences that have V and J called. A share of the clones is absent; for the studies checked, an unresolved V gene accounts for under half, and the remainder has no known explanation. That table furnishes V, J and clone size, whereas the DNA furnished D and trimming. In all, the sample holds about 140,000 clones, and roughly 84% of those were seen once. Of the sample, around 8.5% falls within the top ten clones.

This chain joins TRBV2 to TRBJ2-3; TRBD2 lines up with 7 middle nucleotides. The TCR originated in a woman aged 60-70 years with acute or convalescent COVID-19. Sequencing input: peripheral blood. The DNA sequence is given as TGTGCCAGCAGGGGCAGCGGGACGATCGCTACGGCAGGCCGTTTT. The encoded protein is CASRGSGTIATAGRF.